The 3 T cell receptor beta chains reported below all come from one sample, sequenced in a study of T cells in Graves' hyperthyroidism and ophthalmopathy. The investigators amplified TCR beta CDR3 regions from RNA transcripts. Initially, a first-round RT-PCR of the TCR CDR3 employed the HTBI primer set. TCRdb itself ran the multiplex PCR reads through MiXCR, one entry per CDR3 protein. Of about 540,000 distinct CDR3 sequences in the sample, roughly 50% were seen once. Specimen: peripheral blood or thyroid tissue (not recorded which). These receptors originate from a woman between 18 and 29 years old with Graves' hyperthyroidism.

This chain uses TRBV12-3 or TRBV12-4 with TRBJ1-2, with D possibly TRBD1 on 6 matching bases. Between the trimmed V and J ends, which lost 5 bases and 0 bases, there was a span of 13 bases. The CDR3 extends over 15 amino acids. CDR3 residues: CASSPPGQPNYGYTF. DNA for the CDR3: TGTGCCAGCAGTCCACCGGGACAACCTAACTATGGCTACACCTTC.

This clonotype appeared once. Because the CDR3's place on the DNA is in doubt, the DNA is left out and the CDR3 is given as listed by TCRdb. This chain links TRBV9 with TRBJ1-4; TRBD1 is the table's D call and was not checked against the DNA. A total of 15 residues make up the CDR3, ends included. Germline V gene sequence: CDR1 SGDLS, CDR2 YYNGEE. The CDR3 spells CASSVTGGRVKNCFF.

The rearrangement links TRBV2 to TRBJ2-5; D perhaps matches TRBD1 (5 bases). The V end lost 8 bases, the J end lost 4 bases, and 14 bases lay between the germline ends. The length of the CDR3 is 13 residues. Per germline, CDR1 SNHLY and CDR2 FYNNEI. CDR3 protein: CASRRWQGETQYF. The DNA for the CDR3 is TGTGCCAGCCGTAGGTGGCAGGGAGAGACCCAGTACTTC.